The present TCR beta chain was sequenced within a study of cytomegalovirus exposure and HLA in healthy donors. Overall study findings and caveats: Most TCR sequences were seen very rarely across donors, but some public TCRs occurred in many. According to the study, 150 to 200 TCR beta chains were cytomegalovirus-associated. Accounts indicate the classifier identified cytomegalovirus status with strong specificity and sensitivity.

Per germline, CDR1 LNHDA and CDR2 SQIVND (reference sequence). The CDR3 consists of 14 residues. V was shortened by 3 bases and J by 4 bases, with 12 bases between the two germline ends. On this clone: The antigen remains unidentified.

Clones were read by immunoSEQ multiplex PCR, and TCRdb kept only the in-frame ones, dropping some. The sample comprises around 300,000 clones, 75% to 90% of which are singletons, and 1.2% rests with the top ten. Sequenced input: PBMCs. The TCR sequence derives from a woman in her twenties or thirties in good health and CMV-seropositive. The chain couples TRBV19 to TRBJ1-2, with TRBD1 as a possible D gene (5 bases). CDR3 residues: CASSIDPGIYGYTF. CDR3 sequence (DNA): TGTGCCAGTAGTATCGACCCAGGGATCTATGGCTACACCTTC.